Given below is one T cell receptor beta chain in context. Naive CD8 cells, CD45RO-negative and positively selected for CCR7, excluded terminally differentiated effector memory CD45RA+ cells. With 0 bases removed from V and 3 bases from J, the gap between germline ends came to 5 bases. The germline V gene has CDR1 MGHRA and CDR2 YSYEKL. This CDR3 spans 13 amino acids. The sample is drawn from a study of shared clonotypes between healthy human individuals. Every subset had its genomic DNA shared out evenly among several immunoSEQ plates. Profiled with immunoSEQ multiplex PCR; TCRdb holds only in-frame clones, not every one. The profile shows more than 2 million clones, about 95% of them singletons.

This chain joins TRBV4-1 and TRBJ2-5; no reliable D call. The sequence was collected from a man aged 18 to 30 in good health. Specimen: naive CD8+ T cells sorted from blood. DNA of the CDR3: TGCGCCAGCAGCCAAGATAAGGAAGAGACCCAGTACTTC. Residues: CASSQDKEETQYF.